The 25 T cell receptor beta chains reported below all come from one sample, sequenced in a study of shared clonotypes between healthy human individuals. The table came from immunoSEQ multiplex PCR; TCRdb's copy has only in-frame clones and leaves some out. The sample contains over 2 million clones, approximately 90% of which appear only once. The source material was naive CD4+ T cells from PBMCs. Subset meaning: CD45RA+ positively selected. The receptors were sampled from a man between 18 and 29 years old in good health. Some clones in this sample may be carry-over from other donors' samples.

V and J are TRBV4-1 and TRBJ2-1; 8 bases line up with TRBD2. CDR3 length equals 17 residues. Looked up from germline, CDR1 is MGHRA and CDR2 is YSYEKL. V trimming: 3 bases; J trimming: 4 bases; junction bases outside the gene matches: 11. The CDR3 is CASSQLPGLVFYNEQFF. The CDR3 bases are TGCGCCAGCAGCCAGCTACCGGGACTAGTGTTTTACAATGAGCAGTTCTTC.

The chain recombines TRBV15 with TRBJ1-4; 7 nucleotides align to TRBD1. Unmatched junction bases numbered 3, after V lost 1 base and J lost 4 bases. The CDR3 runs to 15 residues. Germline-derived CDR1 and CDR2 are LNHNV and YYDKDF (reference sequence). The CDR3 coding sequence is TGTGCCACCAGCAGAGGACAGGGCTATAATGAAAAACTGTTTTTT. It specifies CATSRGQGYNEKLFF.

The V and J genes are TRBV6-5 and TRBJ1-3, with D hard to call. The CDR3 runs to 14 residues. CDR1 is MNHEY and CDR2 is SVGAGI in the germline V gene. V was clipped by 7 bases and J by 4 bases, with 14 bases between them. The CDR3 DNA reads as TGTGCCAGCACCCCGTCGGGGATGGGAAACACCATATATTTT. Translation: CASTPSGMGNTIYF.

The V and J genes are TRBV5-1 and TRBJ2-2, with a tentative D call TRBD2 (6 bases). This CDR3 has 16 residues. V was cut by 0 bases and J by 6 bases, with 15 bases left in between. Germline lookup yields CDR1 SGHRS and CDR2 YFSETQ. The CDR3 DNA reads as TGCGCCAGCAGCTTGGTTTTACCGGGAGTAGCCGGGGAGCTGTTTTTT. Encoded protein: CASSLVLPGVAGELFF.

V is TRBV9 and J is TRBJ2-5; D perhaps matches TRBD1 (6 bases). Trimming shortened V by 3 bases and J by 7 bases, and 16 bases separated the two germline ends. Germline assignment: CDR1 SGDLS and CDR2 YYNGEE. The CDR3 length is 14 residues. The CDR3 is CASSGNLQGGTQYF. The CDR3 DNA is TGTGCCAGCAGCGGGAATCTCCAAGGGGGGACCCAGTACTTC.

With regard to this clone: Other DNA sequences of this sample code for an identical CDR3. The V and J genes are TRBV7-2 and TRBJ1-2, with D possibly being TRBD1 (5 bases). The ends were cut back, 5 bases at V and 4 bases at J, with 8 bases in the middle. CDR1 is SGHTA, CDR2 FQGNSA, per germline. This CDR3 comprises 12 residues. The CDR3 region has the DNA TGTGCCAGCAGCCCGGGACCCTATGGCTACACCTTC. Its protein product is CASSPGPYGYTF. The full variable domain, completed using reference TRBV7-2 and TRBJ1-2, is GAGVSQSPSNKVTEKGKDVELRCDPISGHTALYWYRQSLGQGLEFLIYFQGNSAPDKSGLPSDRFSAERTGGSVSTLTIQRTQQEDSAVYLCASSPGPYGYTFGSGTRLTVV.

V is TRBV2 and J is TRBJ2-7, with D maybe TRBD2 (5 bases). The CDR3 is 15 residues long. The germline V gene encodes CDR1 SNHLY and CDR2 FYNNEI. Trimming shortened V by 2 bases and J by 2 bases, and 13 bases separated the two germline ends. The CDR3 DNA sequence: TGTGCCAGCAGTGAAAGCGGCCAGGTGGCCTACGAGCAGTACTTC. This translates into CASSESGQVAYEQYF.

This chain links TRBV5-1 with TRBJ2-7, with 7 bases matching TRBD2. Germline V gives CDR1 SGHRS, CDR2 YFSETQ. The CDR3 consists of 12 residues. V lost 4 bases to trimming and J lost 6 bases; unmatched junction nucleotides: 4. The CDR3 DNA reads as TGCGCCAGCAGCCGGGACTATTTCGAGCAGTACTTC. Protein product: CASSRDYFEQYF.

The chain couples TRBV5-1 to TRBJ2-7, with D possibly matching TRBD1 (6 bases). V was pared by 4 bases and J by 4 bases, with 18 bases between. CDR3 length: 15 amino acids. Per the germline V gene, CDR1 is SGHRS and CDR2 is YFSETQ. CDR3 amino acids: CASSQVRGSFYEQYF. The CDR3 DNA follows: TGCGCCAGCAGCCAGGTGAGGGGGTCTTTTTACGAGCAGTACTTC.

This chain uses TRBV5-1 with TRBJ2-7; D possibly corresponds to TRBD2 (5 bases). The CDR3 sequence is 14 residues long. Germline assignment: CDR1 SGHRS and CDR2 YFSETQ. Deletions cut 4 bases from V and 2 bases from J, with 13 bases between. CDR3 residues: CASSTDSGTYEQYF. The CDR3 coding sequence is TGCGCCAGCAGCACGGATTCCGGGACCTACGAGCAGTACTTC.

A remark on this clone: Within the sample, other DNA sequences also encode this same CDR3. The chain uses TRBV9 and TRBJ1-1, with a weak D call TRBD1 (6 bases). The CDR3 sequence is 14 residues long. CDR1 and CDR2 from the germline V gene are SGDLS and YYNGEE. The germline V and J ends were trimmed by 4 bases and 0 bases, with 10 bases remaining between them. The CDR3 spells CASSPTGLNTEAFF. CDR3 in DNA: TGTGCCAGCAGCCCGACAGGACTGAACACTGAAGCTTTCTTT.

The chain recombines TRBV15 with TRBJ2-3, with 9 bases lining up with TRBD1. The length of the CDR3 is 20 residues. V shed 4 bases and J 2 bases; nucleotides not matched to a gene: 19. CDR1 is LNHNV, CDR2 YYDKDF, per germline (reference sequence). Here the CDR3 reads CATSTRGQGLPYLLTDTQYF. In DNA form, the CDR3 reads TGTGCCACCAGCACTCGGGGACAGGGACTCCCTTACCTTCTCACAGATACGCAGTATTTT.

CDR3 loop: CATQLPGESYNEQFF. The CDR3 DNA follows: TGTGCCACCCAGCTTCCGGGGGAATCCTACAATGAGCAGTTCTTC. The chain combines TRBV7-9 with TRBJ2-1; a possible D gene is TRBD2 (6 bases). The V end lost 10 bases, the J end lost 1 base, and 17 bases lay between the germline ends. Germline lookup yields CDR1 SEHNR and CDR2 FQNEAQ (reference sequence). CDR3 length: 15 residues.

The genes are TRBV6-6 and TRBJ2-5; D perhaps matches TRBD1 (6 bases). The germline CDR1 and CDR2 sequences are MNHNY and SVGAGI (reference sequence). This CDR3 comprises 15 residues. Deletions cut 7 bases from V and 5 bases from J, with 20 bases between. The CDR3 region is CASTGAWGFGETQYF. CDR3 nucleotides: TGTGCCAGCACAGGGGCCTGGGGGTTTGGCGAGACCCAGTACTTC.

CDR3 residues: CASSYGGKTDTQYF. CDR3 DNA sequence: TGTGCCAGCAGTTACGGGGGGAAGACAGATACGCAGTATTTT. V usage is TRBV6-5 and J usage is TRBJ2-3; a weak D match, TRBD2 (6 bases). V lost 2 bases to trimming and J lost 3 bases, with 9 bases between them. Germline CDR1 and CDR2: MNHEY and SVGAGI. The CDR3 is 14 amino acids.

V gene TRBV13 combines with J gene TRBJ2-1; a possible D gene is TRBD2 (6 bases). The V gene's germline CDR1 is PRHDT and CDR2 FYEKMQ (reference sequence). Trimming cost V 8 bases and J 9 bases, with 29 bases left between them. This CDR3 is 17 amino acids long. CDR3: CASSTGSPPAEVGEQFF. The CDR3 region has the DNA TGTGCCAGCTCCACCGGGAGCCCCCCCGCGGAGGTGGGTGAGCAGTTCTTC. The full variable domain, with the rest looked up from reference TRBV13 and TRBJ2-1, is AAGVIQSPRHLIKEKRETATLKCYPIPRHDTVYWYQQGPGQDPQFLISFYEKMQSDKGSIPDRFSAQQFSDYHSELNMSSLELGDSALYFCASSTGSPPAEVGEQFFGPGTRLTVL.

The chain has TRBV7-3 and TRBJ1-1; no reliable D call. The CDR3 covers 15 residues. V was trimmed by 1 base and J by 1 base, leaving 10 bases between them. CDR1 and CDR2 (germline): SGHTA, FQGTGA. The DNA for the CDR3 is TGTGCCAGCAGCTTAATGGGCAGTCAGAACACTGAAGCTTTCTTT. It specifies CASSLMGSQNTEAFF.

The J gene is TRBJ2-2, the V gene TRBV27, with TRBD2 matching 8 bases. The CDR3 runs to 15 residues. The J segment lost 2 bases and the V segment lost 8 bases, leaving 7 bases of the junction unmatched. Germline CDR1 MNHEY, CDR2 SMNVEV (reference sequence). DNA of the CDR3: TGTGCCAGCGGGCCTCTAGCGGGTAACACCGGGGAGCTGTTTTTT. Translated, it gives CASGPLAGNTGELFF.

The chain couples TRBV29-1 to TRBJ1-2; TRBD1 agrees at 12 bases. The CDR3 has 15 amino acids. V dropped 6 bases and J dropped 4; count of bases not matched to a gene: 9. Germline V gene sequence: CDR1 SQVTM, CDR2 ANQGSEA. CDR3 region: CSVAGTGGHGYGYTF. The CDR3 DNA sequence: TGCAGCGTCGCCGGGACAGGGGGCCACGGCTATGGCTACACCTTC.

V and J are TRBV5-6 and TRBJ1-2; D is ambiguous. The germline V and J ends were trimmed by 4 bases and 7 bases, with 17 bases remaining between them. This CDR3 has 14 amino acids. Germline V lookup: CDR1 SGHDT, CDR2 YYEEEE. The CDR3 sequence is CASSATDRTRGYTF. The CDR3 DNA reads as TGTGCCAGCAGCGCAACCGATCGGACCCGTGGCTACACCTTC.

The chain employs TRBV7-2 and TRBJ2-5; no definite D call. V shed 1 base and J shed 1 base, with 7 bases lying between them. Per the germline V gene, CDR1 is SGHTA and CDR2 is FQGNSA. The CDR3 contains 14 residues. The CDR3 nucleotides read TGTGCCAGCAGCTTAGGATGGTCCCAAGAGACCCAGTACTTC. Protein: CASSLGWSQETQYF.

Here the CDR3 DNA reads TGTGCCAGCAGCTTCCAGGGGCGGAATGAGCAGTTCTTC. Translation: CASSFQGRNEQFF. This chain joins TRBV5-6 and TRBJ2-1; TRBD1 is a possible D gene (6 bases). Trimming removed 2 bases at V and 7 bases at J, with 10 bases between. This CDR3 has 13 residues. In germline, CDR1 is SGHDT, CDR2 YYEEEE.

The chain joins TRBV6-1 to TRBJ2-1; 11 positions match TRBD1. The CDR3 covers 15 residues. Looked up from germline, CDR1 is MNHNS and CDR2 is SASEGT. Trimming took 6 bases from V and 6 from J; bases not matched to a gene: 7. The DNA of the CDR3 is TGTGCCAGCAGGGACCCGGGACAGGGGGGCAATGAGCAGTTCTTC. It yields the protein CASRDPGQGGNEQFF.

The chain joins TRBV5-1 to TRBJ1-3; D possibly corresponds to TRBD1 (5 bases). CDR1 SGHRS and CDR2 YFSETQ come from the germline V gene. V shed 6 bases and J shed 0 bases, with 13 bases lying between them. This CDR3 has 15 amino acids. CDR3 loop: CASKIGAASGNTIYF. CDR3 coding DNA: TGCGCCAGCAAAATTGGGGCGGCCTCTGGAAACACCATATATTTT.

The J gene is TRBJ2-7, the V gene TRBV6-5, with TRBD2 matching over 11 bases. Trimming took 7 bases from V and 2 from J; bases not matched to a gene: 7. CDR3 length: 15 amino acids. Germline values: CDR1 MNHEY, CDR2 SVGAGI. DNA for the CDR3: TGTGCCAGCAAGACTAGCGGGACCTATCCCTACGAGCAGTACTTC. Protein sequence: CASKTSGTYPYEQYF.